This is a list of T cell receptor beta chains from one sample in a study of cytomegalovirus exposure and HLA in healthy donors. The data were produced by immunoSEQ multiplex PCR, yet TCRdb's version contains in-frame clones alone and is incomplete. The data contain some 130,000 clones, 65% to 80% of them singletons. Sequencing was carried out using PBMCs. These receptors were collected from a man between 35 and 55 years old in good health and CMV-seronegative. Both conserved end residues are part of each CDR3. The D gene is left open where the match is weak. A clone size is listed for some rows: how often the clone was seen (once, few, many), or a class if it is expanded.

NA	TRBJ2-5	TRBV7-2	TRBD2	CASSLVEGGPQETQYF	TGTGCCAGCAGCTTGGTGGAGGGAGGGCCCCAAGAGACCCAGTACTTC
NA	TRBJ1-1	TRBV4-1	TRBD1	CASSQETGVAFF	TGCGCCAGCAGCCAGGAGACAGGGGTAGCTTTCTTT
NA	TRBJ1-1	TRBV5-4	TRBD1	CASSLDRRDTEAFF	TGTGCCAGCAGTCTGGACAGGAGAGACACTGAAGCTTTCTTT
few	TRBJ2-7	TRBV4-1	TRBD2	CASSQDTLAGSYEQYF	TGCGCCAGCAGCCAAGATACCCTAGCGGGGAGCTACGAGCAGTACTTC
NA	TRBJ2-7	TRBV27	TRBD2	CASSLFAGAPVEQYF	TGTGCCAGCAGTTTATTTGCGGGAGCTCCTGTCGAGCAGTACTTC
NA	TRBJ2-1	TRBV7-2	NA	CASSLVFPVFF	TGTGCCAGCAGCTTAGTCTTTCCAGTATTCTTC
NA	TRBJ1-2	TRBV6-6	TRBD1	CASSHRTGEDYGYTF	TGTGCCAGCAGTCATAGGACAGGGGAGGACTATGGCTACACCTTC
NA	TRBJ2-3	TRBV10-3	TRBD2	CATLAVSTDTQYF	TGTGCCACACTAGCGGTTAGCACAGATACGCAGTATTTT
NA	TRBJ2-1	TRBV7-2	TRBD1	CASNHRGLLVNEQFF	TGTGCCAGCAACCATAGGGGGCTCTTGGTCAATGAGCAGTTCTTC
few	TRBJ1-5	TRBV30	NA	CAWSKGGDQPQHF	TGTGCCTGGAGTAAGGGGGGGGATCAGCCCCAGCATTTT
NA	TRBJ1-2	TRBV6-1	TRBD1	CASSESVSGQGRYGYTF	TGTGCCAGCAGTGAGAGTGTTTCGGGACAGGGGAGATATGGCTACACCTTC
few	TRBJ1-5	TRBV30	NA	CAWSVHRGFRFSNQPQHF	TGTGCCTGGAGTGTACATCGGGGGTTCAGGTTTAGCAATCAGCCCCAGCATTTT
NA	TRBJ2-2	TRBV11-2	TRBD2	CASSPRTSGGKSGELFF	TGTGCCAGCAGCCCCAGGACTAGCGGGGGGAAATCCGGGGAGCTGTTTTTT